This section outlines one T cell receptor (beta chain) sequence together with its context. Its antigen is unidentified. The CDR3 has 18 amino acids. The germline V gene has CDR1 LNHNV and CDR2 YYDKDF (reference sequence). J gave up 10 bases and V 1 base, and 13 bases lay outside the gene matches. The data were obtained in a study of cytomegalovirus exposure and HLA in healthy donors. Whole-study findings and limits: Later on, an analysis found that several of the most significant clusters appeared to be linked to common viral pathogens, which included parvovirus B19. In a later analysis, V- and J-gene trimming of beta chains associated with a DCLRE1C missense variant, replicated independently.

PCR amplification relied on 60 Vbeta primers (plus 13 Jbeta primers). Assay: immunoSEQ multiplex PCR; the TCRdb copy retains only in-frame clones and omits some. The sample has fewer than 150,000 clones; about four fifths are singletons. The sequenced sample was PBMCs. The chain combines TRBV15 with TRBJ1-4, with 12 positions matching TRBD1. The sequence was obtained from a man aged 40-55 years in good health and CMV-seropositive. The CDR3 region is CATSRAPGQGAPSGKLFF. The CDR3 DNA is TGTGCCACCAGCAGAGCCCCGGGACAGGGGGCCCCTAGTGGAAAACTGTTTTTT. The variable domain in full, with the rest retrieved from reference TRBV15 and TRBJ1-4, is DAMVIQNPRYQVTQFGKPVTLSCSQTLNHNVMYWYQQKSSQAPKLLFHYYDKDFNNEADTPDNFQSRRPNTSFCFLDIRSPGLGDTAMYLCATSRAPGQGAPSGKLFFGSGTQLSVL.